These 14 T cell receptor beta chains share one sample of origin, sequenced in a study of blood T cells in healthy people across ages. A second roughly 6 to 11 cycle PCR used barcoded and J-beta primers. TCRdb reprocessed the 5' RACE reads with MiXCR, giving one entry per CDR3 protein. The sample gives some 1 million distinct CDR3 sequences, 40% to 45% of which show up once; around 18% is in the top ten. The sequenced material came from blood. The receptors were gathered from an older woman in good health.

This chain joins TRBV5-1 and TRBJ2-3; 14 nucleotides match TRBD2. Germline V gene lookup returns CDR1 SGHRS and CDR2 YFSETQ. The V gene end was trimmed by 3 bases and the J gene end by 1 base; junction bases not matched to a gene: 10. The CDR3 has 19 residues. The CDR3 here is CASSSGLAGGGVGTDTQYF. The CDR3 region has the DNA TGCGCCAGCAGCTCTGGACTAGCGGGAGGTGGTGTGGGCACAGATACGCAGTATTTT.

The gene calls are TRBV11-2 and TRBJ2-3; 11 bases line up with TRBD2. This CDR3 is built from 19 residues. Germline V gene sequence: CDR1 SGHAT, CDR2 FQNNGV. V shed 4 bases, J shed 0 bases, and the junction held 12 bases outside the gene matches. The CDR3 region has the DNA TGTGCCAGCAGCTCCCCACTAGCGGGAGTGGACCCTAGCACAGATACGCAGTATTTT. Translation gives CASSSPLAGVDPSTDTQYF.

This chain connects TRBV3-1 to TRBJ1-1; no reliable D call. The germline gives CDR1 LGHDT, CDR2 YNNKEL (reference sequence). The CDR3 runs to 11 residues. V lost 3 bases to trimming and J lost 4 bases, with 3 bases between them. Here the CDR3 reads CASSQLTEAFF. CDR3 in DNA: TGTGCCAGCAGCCAGCTCACTGAAGCTTTCTTT.

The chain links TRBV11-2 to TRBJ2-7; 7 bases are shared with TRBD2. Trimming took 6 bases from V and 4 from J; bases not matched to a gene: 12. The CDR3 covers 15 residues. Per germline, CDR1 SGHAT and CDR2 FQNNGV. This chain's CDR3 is CASRTSGTKMYEQYF. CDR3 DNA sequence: TGTGCCAGCAGAACCAGCGGGACGAAGATGTACGAGCAGTACTTC.

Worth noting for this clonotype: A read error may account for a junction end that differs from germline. CDR3: CAISPRDQETRYF. The DNA for the CDR3 is TGTGCCATCAGCCCCAGGGATCAAGAGACCCGGTACTTC. V is TRBV10-3 and J is TRBJ2-5, with D perhaps matching TRBD1 (5 bases). Germline values: CDR1 ENHRY, CDR2 SYGVKD. The CDR3 is 13 residues long.

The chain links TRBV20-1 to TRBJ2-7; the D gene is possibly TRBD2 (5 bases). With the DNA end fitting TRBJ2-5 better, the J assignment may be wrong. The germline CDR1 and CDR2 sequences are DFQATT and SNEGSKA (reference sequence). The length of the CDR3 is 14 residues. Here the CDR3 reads CSASRLARGETQYF. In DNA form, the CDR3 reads TGCAGTGCCTCCCGTTTAGCCCGCGGGGAGACCCAGTACTTC.

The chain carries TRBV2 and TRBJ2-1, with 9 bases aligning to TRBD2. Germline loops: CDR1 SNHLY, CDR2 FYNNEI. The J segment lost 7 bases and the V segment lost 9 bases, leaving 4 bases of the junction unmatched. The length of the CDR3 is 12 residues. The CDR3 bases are TGTGCCAGGACTAGCGGAGGGAATGAGCAGTTCTTC. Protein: CARTSGGNEQFF.

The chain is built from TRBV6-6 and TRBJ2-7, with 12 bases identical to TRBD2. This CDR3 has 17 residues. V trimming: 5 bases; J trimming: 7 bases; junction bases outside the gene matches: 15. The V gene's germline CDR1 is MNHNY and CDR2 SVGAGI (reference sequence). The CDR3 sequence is CASSPPGLAGEGGEQYF. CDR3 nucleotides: TGTGCCAGCAGTCCGCCGGGACTAGCGGGCGAAGGCGGAGAGCAGTACTTC.

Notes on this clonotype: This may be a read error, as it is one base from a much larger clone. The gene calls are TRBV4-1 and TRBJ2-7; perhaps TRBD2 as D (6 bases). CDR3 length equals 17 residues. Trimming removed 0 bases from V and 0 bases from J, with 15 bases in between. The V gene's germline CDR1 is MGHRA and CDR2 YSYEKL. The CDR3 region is CASSQDFSIGSSYEQYF. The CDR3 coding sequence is TGCGCCAGCAGCCAAGATTTCTCGATCGGGAGCTCCTACGAGCAGTACTTC.

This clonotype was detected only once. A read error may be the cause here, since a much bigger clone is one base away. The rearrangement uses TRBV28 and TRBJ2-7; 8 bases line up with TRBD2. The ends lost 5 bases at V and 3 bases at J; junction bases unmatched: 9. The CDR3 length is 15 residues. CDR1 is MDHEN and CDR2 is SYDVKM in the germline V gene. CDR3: CASSTEAGGFYEQYF. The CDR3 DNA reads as TGTGCCAGCAGTACCGAGGCGGGGGGCTTCTACGAGCAGTACTTC.

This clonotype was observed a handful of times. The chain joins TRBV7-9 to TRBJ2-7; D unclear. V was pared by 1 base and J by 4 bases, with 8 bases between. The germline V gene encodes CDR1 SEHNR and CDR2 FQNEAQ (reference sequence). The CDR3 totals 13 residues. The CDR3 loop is CASSLGLRYEQYF. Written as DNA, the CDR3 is TGTGCCAGCAGCTTAGGACTGAGATACGAGCAGTACTTC.

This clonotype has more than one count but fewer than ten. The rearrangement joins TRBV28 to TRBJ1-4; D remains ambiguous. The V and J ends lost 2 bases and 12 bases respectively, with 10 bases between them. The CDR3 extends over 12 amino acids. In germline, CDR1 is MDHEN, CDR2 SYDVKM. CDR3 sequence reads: CASSLPRSQLFF. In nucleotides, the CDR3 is TGTGCCAGCAGTTTACCACGGAGCCAACTGTTTTTT. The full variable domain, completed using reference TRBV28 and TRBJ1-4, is DVKVTQSSRYLVKRTGEKVFLECVQDMDHENMFWYRQDPGLGLRLIYFSYDVKMKEKGDIPEGYSVSREKKERFSLILESASTNQTSMYLCASSLPRSQLFFGSGTQLSVL.

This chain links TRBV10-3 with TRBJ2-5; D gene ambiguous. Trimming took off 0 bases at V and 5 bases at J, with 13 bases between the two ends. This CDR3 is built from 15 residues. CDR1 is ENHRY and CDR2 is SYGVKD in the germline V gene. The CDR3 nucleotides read TGTGCCATCAGTGAGTCGTCCAGCGAGATGGAGACCCAGTACTTC. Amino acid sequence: CAISESSSEMETQYF.

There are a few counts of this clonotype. CDR3 nucleotides: TGTGCCAGCAGCTCCTACGTGACAGGGCAAGAGACCCAGTACTTC. Translation gives CASSSYVTGQETQYF. The J gene is TRBJ2-5, the V gene TRBV7-8; 7 nucleotides match TRBD1. The CDR3 runs 15 residues. Germline-derived CDR1 and CDR2 are SGHVS and FQNEAQ. V was clipped by 4 bases and J by 2 bases; unmatched bases: 7.